This entry concerns a single T cell receptor beta chain. TCRdb's table, derived via immunoSEQ multiplex PCR, lists solely in-frame clones and lacks some. In the table there are roughly 430,000 clones, around nine tenths of which are singletons. The data originate from a study of blood T cell repertoires in COVID-19. As for the study in general: Nucleic acid was either cDNA or gDNA, and it came from T cells, B-cell-depleted T cells, or PBMCs.

The cohort comprised adults aged about 18 to 100 years residing in about two dozen US areas. Participants had their cohort set by participant-reported clinical history. In the 2 weeks before study entry, exposed participants met a COVID-19 case, which was PCR-confirmed or clinician-diagnosed. The clonotype was recovered from a young woman who had been exposed to COVID-19. The sequenced material came from PBMCs or T cells enriched from blood (not recorded which).

The CDR3 nucleotides read TGTGCCAGCAGCTCTGCGGGATCGAACTACGAGCAGTACTTC. Translation: CASSSAGSNYEQYF. The V and J genes are TRBV7-9 and TRBJ2-7; perhaps TRBD2 as D (6 bases). This CDR3 contains 14 residues. Between the trimmed V and J ends, which lost 4 bases and 3 bases, there was a span of 13 bases. The germline CDR1 and CDR2 sequences are SEHNR and FQNEAQ (reference sequence).